Following are 23 T cell receptor beta chains from one sample sequenced in a study of blood T cell repertoires in COVID-19. The repertoire was sequenced with immunoSEQ multiplex PCR; TCRdb's copy has only in-frame clones and lacks some. Here the sample spans 190,000 or so clones, more than 70% being singletons. Sequencing was carried out using peripheral blood. The receptors originated from a woman between 25 and 40 years old with acute or convalescent COVID-19.

The chain joins TRBV28 to TRBJ1-2; 7 positions agree with TRBD1. Germline CDR1 and CDR2: MDHEN and SYDVKM. The CDR3 totals 14 residues. The J segment lost 3 bases and the V segment lost 5 bases, leaving 6 bases of the junction unmatched. The CDR3 region is CASSVSGGHYGYTF. As DNA, the CDR3 is TGTGCCAGCAGTGTCTCAGGGGGACACTATGGCTACACCTTC.

The chain is built from TRBV6-6 and TRBJ2-1; D gene uncertain. The germline CDR1 and CDR2 sequences are MNHNY and SVGAGI (reference sequence). The CDR3 runs to 12 residues. The V end was cut by 2 bases, the J end by 7 bases, with 6 bases between. CDR3 sequence: CASSYPNNEQFF. For the CDR3, the DNA is TGTGCCAGCAGTTACCCCAATAATGAGCAGTTCTTC.

The J gene is TRBJ1-1, the V gene TRBV11-2; tentative D call: TRBD1 (5 bases). This CDR3 contains 14 residues. In germline, CDR1 is SGHAT, CDR2 FQNNGV. Trimming removed 5 bases at V and 6 bases at J, with 16 bases between. DNA for the CDR3: TGTGCCAGCAGCCTTTATGGCCCGGGGGCTGAAGCTTTCTTT. This codes for CASSLYGPGAEAFF.

V gene TRBV7-9 combines with J gene TRBJ1-3; D remains unclear. The CDR3 is 12 amino acids. Germline V gene lookup returns CDR1 SEHNR and CDR2 FQNEAQ (reference sequence). V gave up 5 bases and J gave up 7 bases, with 9 bases separating them. The CDR3 here is CASSPTGNTIYF. In DNA form, the CDR3 reads TGTGCCAGCAGCCCCACGGGGAACACCATATATTTT.

The J gene is TRBJ2-7, the V gene TRBV3-1 (or the pseudogene TRBV3-2); D is uncertain. With 4 bases removed from V and 7 bases from J, the gap between germline ends came to 14 bases. The germline V gene has CDR1 LGHDT and CDR2 YNNKEL (reference sequence). This CDR3 has 13 amino acids. For the CDR3, the DNA is TGTGCCAGCAGCCGGAAACACGGGTGGGAGCAGTACTTC. Amino acid sequence: CASSRKHGWEQYF.

This clone showed up just once. The rearrangement joins TRBV7-9 to TRBJ2-1; the match to TRBD1 covers 10 bases. V lost 6 bases and J lost 9; bases outside the gene matches: 11. This CDR3 spans 15 amino acids. Germline V gene lookup returns CDR1 SEHNR and CDR2 FQNEAQ (reference sequence). CDR3 protein: CASRSTGGAGLEQFF. CDR3 coding DNA: TGTGCCAGCAGATCGACAGGGGGCGCGGGTCTTGAGCAGTTCTTC. Full variable domain (rest looked up from reference TRBV7-9 and TRBJ2-1): DTGVSQNPRHKITKRGQNVTFRCDPISEHNRLYWYRQTLGQGPEFLTYFQNEAQLEKSRLLSDRFSAERPKGSFSTLEIQRTEQGDSAMYLCASRSTGGAGLEQFFGPGTRLTVL.

The genes are TRBV7-2 and TRBJ1-6, with 8 bases fitting TRBD1. Looked up from germline, CDR1 is SGHTA and CDR2 is FQGNSA. Trimming took 5 bases from V and 8 from J; bases not matched to a gene: 11. This CDR3 spans 16 amino acids. CDR3: CASSTRPGQGDSPLHF. The CDR3 coding sequence is TGTGCCAGCAGCACGAGGCCCGGACAGGGAGATTCACCCCTCCACTTT.

The chain carries TRBV10-3 and TRBJ2-7, with 7 bases fitting TRBD1. CDR1 ENHRY and CDR2 SYGVKD come from the germline V gene. CDR3 length equals 14 residues. V was clipped by 7 bases and J by 0 bases; unmatched bases: 6. The CDR3, as DNA: TGTGCCATCACCGCGACAGGGAGCTCCTACGAGCAGTACTTC. Encoded protein: CAITATGSSYEQYF.

This clone has a single count. One end of the junction is discordant with germline, which a read error may explain. V and J are TRBV7-9 and TRBJ2-3; perhaps TRBD2 as D (5 bases). From germline, CDR1 is SEHNR and CDR2 FQNEAQ (reference sequence). This CDR3 spans 15 amino acids. DNA of the CDR3: TGTGCCAGCAGCATAGCGTCCCGCACTATAGATACGCAGTATTTT. This sequence encodes CASSIASRTIDTQYF.

This clone was counted once. The chain employs TRBV5-1 and TRBJ2-2, with TRBD1 matching 8 bases. The CDR3 length is 17 residues. The junction had 8 bases not matched to a gene; V was cut back by 3 bases and J by 1 base. From germline, CDR1 is SGHRS and CDR2 YFSETQ. CDR3: CASSSRRQGLNTGELFF. The CDR3 region has the DNA TGCGCCAGCAGCTCGAGACGACAGGGGCTGAACACCGGGGAGCTGTTTTTT. The complete variable domain, with remaining parts taken from reference TRBV5-1 and TRBJ2-2, reads KAGVTQTPRYLIKTRGQQVTLSCSPISGHRSVSWYQQTPGQGLQFLFEYFSETQRNKGNFPGRFSGRQFSNSRSEMNVSTLELGDSALYLCASSSRRQGLNTGELFFGEGSRLTVL.

This chain uses TRBV5-4 with TRBJ2-5, with D tentatively TRBD1 (5 bases). Between the trimmed V and J ends, which lost 5 bases and 4 bases, there was a span of 12 bases. Germline CDR1 SGHNT, CDR2 YYREEE (reference sequence). The CDR3 is 13 residues long. CDR3 nucleotide sequence: TGTGCCAGCAGACCTAACACAGGAGAGACCCAGTACTTC. This encodes CASRPNTGETQYF.

The chain couples TRBV28 to TRBJ1-1; no reliable D call. In germline, CDR1 is MDHEN, CDR2 SYDVKM. Trimming removed 7 bases at V and 7 bases at J, with 16 bases between. The CDR3 totals 13 residues. CDR3 sequence: CASNAVQKIEAFF. DNA of the CDR3: TGTGCCAGCAATGCAGTTCAGAAAATTGAAGCTTTCTTT.

This clone occurred a few times. The chain couples TRBV30 to TRBJ2-1; 9 nucleotides match TRBD2. The CDR3 consists of 16 residues. Trimming took 1 base from V and 4 from J; bases not matched to a gene: 8. Germline values: CDR1 GTSNPN, CDR2 SVGIG (reference sequence). CDR3 amino acids: CAWSGLAGAVYNEQFF. DNA of the CDR3: TGTGCCTGGAGTGGATTAGCGGGGGCTGTATACAATGAGCAGTTCTTC. The complete variable domain, with remaining parts taken from reference TRBV30 and TRBJ2-1, reads SQTIHQWPATLVQPVGSPLSLECTVEGTSNPNLYWYRQAAGRGLQLLFYSVGIGQISSEVPQNLSASRPQDRQFILSSKKLLLSDSGFYLCAWSGLAGAVYNEQFFGPGTRLTVL.

The chain couples TRBV3-1 (or the pseudogene TRBV3-2) to TRBJ1-2; D unclear. Germline V gene lookup returns CDR1 LGHDT and CDR2 YNNKEL (reference sequence). The CDR3 is 13 residues long. V gave up 5 bases and J gave up 4 bases, with 11 bases separating them. The CDR3 loop reads CASSATASYGYTF. Written as DNA, the CDR3 is TGTGCCAGCAGCGCTACTGCGTCCTATGGCTACACCTTC.

This clone showed up just once. The genes are TRBV28 and TRBJ2-1, with TRBD1 identical over 9 bases. Unmatched junction bases numbered 7, after V lost 2 bases and J lost 8 bases. This CDR3 contains 15 residues. CDR1 and CDR2 from the germline V gene are MDHEN and SYDVKM. CDR3 sequence reads: CASSLPGTGLHEQFF. The CDR3 nucleotides read TGTGCCAGCAGTTTACCCGGGACAGGGCTACATGAGCAGTTCTTC. Together with reference TRBV28 and TRBJ2-1, the CDR3 gives the full variable domain: DVKVTQSSRYLVKRTGEKVFLECVQDMDHENMFWYRQDPGLGLRLIYFSYDVKMKEKGDIPEGYSVSREKKERFSLILESASTNQTSMYLCASSLPGTGLHEQFFGPGTRLTVL.

The chain joins TRBV5-5 to TRBJ2-2, with 9 bases lining up with TRBD1. The germline V gene encodes CDR1 SGHKS and CDR2 YYEKEE (reference sequence). The CDR3 sequence is 17 residues long. V lost 4 bases and J lost 8; bases outside the gene matches: 15. The CDR3 protein is CASSGTGGPPGRGELFF. The CDR3 DNA reads as TGTGCCAGCAGCGGAACAGGGGGCCCACCGGGGAGGGGGGAGCTGTTTTTT.

The V gene is TRBV10-3, the J gene TRBJ2-7; unclear D gene. V lost 7 bases and J 0 bases, leaving 10 bases between the germline ends. There are 13 residues in the CDR3. CDR1 ENHRY and CDR2 SYGVKD come from the germline V gene. The CDR3 DNA sequence: TGTGCCATCAAAGTTCCGAGCTCCTACGAGCAGTACTTC. Translation gives CAIKVPSSYEQYF.

The genes are TRBV28 and TRBJ2-1; possible D gene TRBD2, 6 bases. The germline gives CDR1 MDHEN, CDR2 SYDVKM. V lost 7 bases and J 2 bases, leaving 12 bases between the germline ends. This CDR3 is 14 amino acids long. As DNA, the CDR3 is TGTGCCAGCACCCTGGGGGGAGCCTACAATGAGCAGTTCTTC. Translating it yields CASTLGGAYNEQFF.

The chain links TRBV28 to TRBJ2-2; maybe TRBD2 (5 bases). CDR1 MDHEN and CDR2 SYDVKM come from the germline V gene. This CDR3 comprises 14 residues. Trimming took off 6 bases at V and 0 bases at J, with 8 bases between the two ends. The CDR3 sequence is CASSPTTNTGELFF. The CDR3 DNA is TGTGCCAGCAGCCCGACTACGAACACCGGGGAGCTGTTTTTT.

This rearrangement joins TRBV4-1 to TRBJ2-5; TRBD2 matches 11 bases. Losses at the gene ends were 4 bases for V and 5 bases for J; bases not matched to a gene: 18. In germline, CDR1 is MGHRA, CDR2 YSYEKL. This CDR3 spans 19 amino acids. The CDR3 bases are TGCGCCAGCAGCCTCGAGGAAGGATCGCCTAGCGGGAGGCCGGAGACCCAGTACTTC. This encodes CASSLEEGSPSGRPETQYF.

The chain carries TRBV7-9 and TRBJ1-3, with D hard to call. The CDR3 loop spans 12 amino acids. CDR1 SEHNR and CDR2 FQNEAQ come from the germline V gene (reference sequence). Trimming removed 5 bases at V and 7 bases at J, with 9 bases between. The CDR3 region is CASSILDNTIYF. CDR3 in DNA: TGTGCCAGCAGCATACTAGATAACACCATATATTTT. Full variable domain (missing parts from reference TRBV7-9 and TRBJ1-3): DTGVSQNPRHKITKRGQNVTFRCDPISEHNRLYWYRQTLGQGPEFLTYFQNEAQLEKSRLLSDRFSAERPKGSFSTLEIQRTEQGDSAMYLCASSILDNTIYFGEGSWLTVV.

V is TRBV11-3 and J is TRBJ2-1; 9 bases fit TRBD2. Germline CDR1 reads SGHNT; CDR2 reads YENEEA. CDR3 length: 15 amino acids. V was clipped by 3 bases and J by 3 bases; unmatched bases: 3. This chain's CDR3 is CASSFSGSGYNEQFF. DNA of the CDR3: TGTGCCAGCAGCTTTAGCGGGAGTGGCTACAATGAGCAGTTCTTC.

The V and J genes are TRBV2 and TRBJ1-1; D not certain. The V gene lost 6 bases and the J gene lost 11 bases, with 4 bases spanning the gap. This CDR3 contains 8 residues. The germline CDR1 and CDR2 sequences are SNHLY and FYNNEI. CDR3 sequence reads: CASSGAFF. In DNA form, the CDR3 reads TGTGCCAGCAGCGGGGCTTTCTTT.